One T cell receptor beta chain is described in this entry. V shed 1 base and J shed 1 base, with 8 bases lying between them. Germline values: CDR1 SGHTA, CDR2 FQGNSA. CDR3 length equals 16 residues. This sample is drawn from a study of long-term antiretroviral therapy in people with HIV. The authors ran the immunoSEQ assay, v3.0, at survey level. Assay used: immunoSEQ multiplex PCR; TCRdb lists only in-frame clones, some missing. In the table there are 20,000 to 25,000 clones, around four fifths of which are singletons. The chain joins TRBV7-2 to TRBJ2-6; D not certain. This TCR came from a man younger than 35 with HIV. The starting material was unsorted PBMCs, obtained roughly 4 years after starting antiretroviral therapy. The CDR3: CASSLVITSGANVLTF. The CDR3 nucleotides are TGTGCCAGCAGCTTAGTCATTACATCTGGGGCCAACGTCCTGACTTTC.